This T cell receptor (beta chain) emerged from a study of blood T cell repertoires in COVID-19. TCRdb's copy holds only in-frame clones and misses some; the assay was immunoSEQ multiplex PCR. This table holds 80,000 to 130,000 clones, approximately 83% found once. Sequences were obtained from PBMCs or T cells enriched from blood (not recorded which). The sequence was obtained from a woman aged 45-59 years who had recovered from COVID-19.

The CDR3 loop reads CAWSERGQGGRTQYF. The CDR3 DNA is TGTGCCTGGAGTGAACGGGGACAGGGAGGGCGGACGCAGTATTTT. The genes are TRBV30 and TRBJ2-3; 9 bases agree with TRBD1. V lost 1 base to trimming and J lost 9 bases; unmatched junction nucleotides: 11. The CDR3 loop spans 15 amino acids. CDR1 and CDR2 from the germline V gene are GTSNPN and SVGIG (reference sequence).